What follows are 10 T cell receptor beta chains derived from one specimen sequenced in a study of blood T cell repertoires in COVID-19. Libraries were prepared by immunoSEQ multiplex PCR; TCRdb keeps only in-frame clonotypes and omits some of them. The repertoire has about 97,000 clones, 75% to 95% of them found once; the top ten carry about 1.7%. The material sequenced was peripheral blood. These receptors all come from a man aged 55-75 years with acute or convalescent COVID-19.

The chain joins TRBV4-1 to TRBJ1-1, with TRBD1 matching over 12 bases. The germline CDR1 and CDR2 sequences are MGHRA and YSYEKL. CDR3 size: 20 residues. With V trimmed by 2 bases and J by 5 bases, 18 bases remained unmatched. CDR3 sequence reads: CASSQLSPGQGALGITEAFF. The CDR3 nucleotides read TGCGCCAGCAGCCAACTTTCTCCGGGACAGGGGGCTTTGGGTATAACTGAAGCTTTCTTT.

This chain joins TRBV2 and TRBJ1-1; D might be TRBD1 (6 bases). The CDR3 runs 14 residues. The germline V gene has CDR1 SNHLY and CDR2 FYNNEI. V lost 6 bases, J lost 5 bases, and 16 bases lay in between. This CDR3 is CASRAVGGRTEAFF. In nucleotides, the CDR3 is TGTGCCAGCAGGGCTGTCGGGGGGCGAACTGAAGCTTTCTTT. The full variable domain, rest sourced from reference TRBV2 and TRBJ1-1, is EPEVTQTPSHQVTQMGQEVILRCVPISNHLYFYWYRQILGQKVEFLVSFYNNEISEKSEIFDDQFSVERPDGSNFTLKIRSTKLEDSAMYFCASRAVGGRTEAFFGQGTRLTVV.

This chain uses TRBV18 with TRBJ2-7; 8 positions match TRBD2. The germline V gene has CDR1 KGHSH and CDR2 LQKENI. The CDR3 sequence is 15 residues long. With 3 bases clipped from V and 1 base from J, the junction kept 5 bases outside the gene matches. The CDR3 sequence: CASSPSGLGSYEQYF. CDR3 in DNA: TGTGCCAGCTCACCTTCGGGACTAGGGTCCTACGAGCAGTACTTC.

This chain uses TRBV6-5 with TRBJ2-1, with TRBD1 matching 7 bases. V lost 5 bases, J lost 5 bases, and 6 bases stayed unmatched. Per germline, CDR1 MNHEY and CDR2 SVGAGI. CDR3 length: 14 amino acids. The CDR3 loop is CASSPWGQNNEQFF. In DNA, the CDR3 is TGTGCCAGCAGTCCCTGGGGACAGAACAATGAGCAGTTCTTC.

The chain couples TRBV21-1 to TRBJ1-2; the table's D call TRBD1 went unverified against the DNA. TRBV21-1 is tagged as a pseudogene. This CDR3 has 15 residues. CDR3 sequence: CASSTRDRKSGSYTF. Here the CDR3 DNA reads TGTGCCAGCAGCACGCGGGACAGGAAAAGCGGTAGCTACACCTTC.

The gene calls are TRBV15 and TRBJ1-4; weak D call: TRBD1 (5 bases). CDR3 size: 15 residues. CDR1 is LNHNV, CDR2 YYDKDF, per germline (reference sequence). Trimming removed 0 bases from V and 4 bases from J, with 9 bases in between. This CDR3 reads CATSRDRGGNEKLFF. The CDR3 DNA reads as TGTGCCACCAGCAGAGATCGCGGGGGTAATGAAAAACTGTTTTTT. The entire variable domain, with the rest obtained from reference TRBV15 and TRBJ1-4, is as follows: DAMVIQNPRYQVTQFGKPVTLSCSQTLNHNVMYWYQQKSSQAPKLLFHYYDKDFNNEADTPDNFQSRRPNTSFCFLDIRSPGLGDTAMYLCATSRDRGGNEKLFFGSGTQLSVL.

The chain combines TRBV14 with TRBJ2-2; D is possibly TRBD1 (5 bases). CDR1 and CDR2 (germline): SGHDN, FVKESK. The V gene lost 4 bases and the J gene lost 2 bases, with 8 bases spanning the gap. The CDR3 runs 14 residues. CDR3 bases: TGTGCCAGCAGCCGACAGATAAACACCGGGGAGCTGTTTTTT. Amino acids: CASSRQINTGELFF.

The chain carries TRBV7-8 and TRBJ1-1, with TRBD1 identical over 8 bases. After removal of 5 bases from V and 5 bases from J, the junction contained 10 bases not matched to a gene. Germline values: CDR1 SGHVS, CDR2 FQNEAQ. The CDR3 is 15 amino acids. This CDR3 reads CASSPEGTGGTEAFF. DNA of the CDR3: TGTGCCAGCAGCCCGGAGGGGACAGGCGGGACTGAAGCTTTCTTT.

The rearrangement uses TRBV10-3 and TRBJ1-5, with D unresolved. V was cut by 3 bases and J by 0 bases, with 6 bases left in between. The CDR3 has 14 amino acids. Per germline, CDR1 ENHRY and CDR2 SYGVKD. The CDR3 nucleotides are TGTGCCATCAGTGACCCCCATAGCAATCAGCCCCAGCATTTT. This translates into CAISDPHSNQPQHF.

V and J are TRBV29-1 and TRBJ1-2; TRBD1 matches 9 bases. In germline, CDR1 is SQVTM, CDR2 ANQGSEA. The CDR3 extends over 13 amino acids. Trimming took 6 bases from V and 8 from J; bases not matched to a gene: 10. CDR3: CSVLLDRGYGYTF. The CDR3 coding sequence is TGCAGCGTCCTACTGGACAGGGGATACGGCTACACCTTC. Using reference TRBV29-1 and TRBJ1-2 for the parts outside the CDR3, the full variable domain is SAVISQKPSRDICQRGTSLTIQCQVDSQVTMMFWYRQQPGQSLTLIATANQGSEATYESGFVIDKFPISRPNLTFSTLTVSNMSPEDSSIYLCSVLLDRGYGYTFGSGTRLTVV.